The 26 T cell receptor beta chains below all came from one sample that was sequenced in a study of T cells in Graves' hyperthyroidism and ophthalmopathy. Regions amplified from RNA transcripts were the TCR beta CDR3 regions. In the first-round RT-PCR of the TCR CDR3, the HTBI primer set was used. TCRdb called the multiplex PCR reads again in MiXCR, with one record for every CDR3 protein. The sample has around 350,000 distinct CDR3 sequences, roughly 15% seen once. The sample taken for sequencing was blood. These receptors were obtained from a woman aged 55 to 70 with Graves' ophthalmopathy.

This clonotype was recorded at least ten times. The V call is TRBV20-1, the J call TRBJ2-1, with D possibly matching TRBD1 (7 bases). V was pared by 6 bases and J by 0 bases, with 12 bases between. The CDR3 runs to 14 residues. Per germline, CDR1 DFQATT and CDR2 SNEGSKA (reference sequence). CDR3 coding DNA: TGCAGTGCCAGGGGGGACAACTCCTACAATGAGCAGTTCTTC. This translates into CSARGDNSYNEQFF.

This clonotype was picked up many times. The V and J genes are TRBV6-1 and TRBJ2-7; a possible D gene is TRBD1 (6 bases). V was cut by 6 bases and J by 1 base, with 22 bases left in between. This CDR3 contains 17 residues. CDR1 MNHNS and CDR2 SASEGT come from the germline V gene. The CDR3: CASRLAGWAGESYEQYF. The DNA for the CDR3 is TGTGCCAGCAGGTTGGCCGGGTGGGCAGGGGAATCCTACGAGCAGTACTTC.

This clonotype has at least ten counts. The gene calls are TRBV10-1 and TRBJ2-1; D gene ambiguous. The germline V gene encodes CDR1 WNHNN and CDR2 SYGVQD (reference sequence). The CDR3 is 13 amino acids. V lost 4 bases, J lost 9 bases, and 13 bases lay in between. CDR3 sequence reads: CASSVSHTGEQFF. CDR3 coding DNA: TGCGCCAGCAGTGTCTCCCATACGGGTGAGCAGTTCTTC.

This clonotype has a handful of counts. The V gene is TRBV12-3 or TRBV12-4, the J gene TRBJ2-5; 7 nucleotides agree with TRBD2. V shed 7 bases, J shed 1 base, and the junction held 3 bases outside the gene matches. This CDR3 comprises 13 residues. The CDR3 sequence: CASKLATQETQYF. The CDR3 DNA reads TGTGCCAGCAAACTAGCGACCCAAGAGACCCAGTACTTC.

This clonotype has at least ten counts. The chain employs TRBV28 and TRBJ2-7; D tentatively reads TRBD1 or TRBD2 (5 bases each). The V gene's germline CDR1 is MDHEN and CDR2 SYDVKM. The CDR3 has 18 residues. Trimming pared 2 bases from V and 0 bases from J, leaving 20 bases between. The CDR3 DNA is TGTGCCAGCAGTTTACGGGGACGGGGCACGGGGAGCTCCTACGAGCAGTACTTC. Its protein product is CASSLRGRGTGSSYEQYF.

This clonotype showed up just a few times. The chain is built from TRBV19 and TRBJ1-1; tentatively, D is TRBD1 (6 bases). This CDR3 is 15 amino acids long. CDR1 is LNHDA, CDR2 SQIVND, per germline (reference sequence). Trimming cost V 5 bases and J 5 bases, with 18 bases left between them. In nucleotides, the CDR3 is TGTGCCAGTAGTTTATCGGACAGACAACAAACTGAAGCTTTCTTT. Translated, it gives CASSLSDRQQTEAFF.

V is TRBV2 and J is TRBJ1-3; D not resolved. Trimming left V 4 bases short and J 8 bases short, with 12 bases between. The CDR3 totals 13 residues. Germline V gene sequence: CDR1 SNHLY, CDR2 FYNNEI. The CDR3 DNA follows: TGTGCCAGCAGTGGAAGGGCAAGGTACACCATATATTTT. Residues: CASSGRARYTIYF.

This clonotype was counted ten times or more. V usage is TRBV2 and J usage is TRBJ1-5; no firm D call. This CDR3 is built from 13 residues. V gave up 4 bases and J gave up 4 bases, with 8 bases separating them. From germline, CDR1 is SNHLY and CDR2 FYNNEI. The CDR3 DNA sequence: TGTGCCAGCAGTGCACAGTCGAATCAGCCCCAGCATTTT. Its protein product is CASSAQSNQPQHF.

This clonotype was seen repeatedly, ten times or more. The chain combines TRBV9 with TRBJ2-3; a possible D gene is TRBD2 (6 bases). V lost 6 bases, J lost 4 bases, and 15 bases lay in between. The CDR3 is 14 residues long. Germline lookup yields CDR1 SGDLS and CDR2 YYNGEE. For the CDR3, the DNA is TGTGCCAGCAAGATAGGCAGGGAGGCAGATACGCAGTATTTT. Protein sequence: CASKIGREADTQYF.

Many counts were recorded for this clonotype. One end of the junction is discordant with germline, which a read error may explain. This chain uses TRBV5-1 with TRBJ1-2; 9 bases match TRBD1. The CDR3 loop spans 15 amino acids. From germline, CDR1 is SGHRS and CDR2 YFSETQ. DNA for the CDR3: TGCGCCAGCAGTTTGGACAGGGGAGACCCTTATGGCTACACCTTC. Translating it yields CASSLDRGDPYGYTF. Full variable domain (rest looked up from reference TRBV5-1 and TRBJ1-2): KAGVTQTPRYLIKTRGQQVTLSCSPISGHRSVSWYQQTPGQGLQFLFEYFSETQRNKGNFPGRFSGRQFSNSRSEMNVSTLELGDSALYLCASSLDRGDPYGYTFGSGTRLTVV.

This rearrangement joins TRBV19 to TRBJ1-5; tentatively, D is TRBD1 (5 bases). V was shortened by 6 bases and J by 1 base, with 19 bases between the two germline ends. The CDR3 is 17 amino acids. Per the germline V gene, CDR1 is LNHDA and CDR2 is SQIVND (reference sequence). Written as DNA, the CDR3 is TGTGCCAGTAGGGCAGGACTGATCGGACACAGCAATCAGCCCCAGCATTTT. This gives the protein CASRAGLIGHSNQPQHF.

This clonotype was seen ten or more times. The chain is built from TRBV28 and TRBJ2-7; 11 bases line up with TRBD2. Per the germline V gene, CDR1 is MDHEN and CDR2 is SYDVKM. The CDR3 has 14 amino acids. The ends lost 5 bases at V and 7 bases at J; junction bases unmatched: 7. CDR3 nucleotides: TGTGCCAGCAGTCTAGCGGGAGGCCCCACGGAGCAGTACTTC. Translation gives CASSLAGGPTEQYF.

The rearrangement joins TRBV5-1 to TRBJ2-1; a possible D gene is TRBD2 (6 bases). Germline CDR1 SGHRS, CDR2 YFSETQ. The CDR3 extends over 15 amino acids. Trimming removed 6 bases from V and 8 bases from J, with 21 bases in between. The CDR3 nucleotides read TGCGCCAGCAAGAATGCGGGACTCCCCGGGGATGAGCAGTTCTTC. Its protein is CASKNAGLPGDEQFF.

This clonotype showed up many times. The V and J genes are TRBV20-1 and TRBJ2-7, with D uncertain. V was pared by 5 bases and J by 3 bases, with 5 bases between. Germline assignment: CDR1 DFQATT and CDR2 SNEGSKA (reference sequence). The CDR3 extends over 10 amino acids. The CDR3 is CSAWHYEQYF. DNA of the CDR3: TGCAGTGCTTGGCACTACGAGCAGTACTTC.

This clonotype has at least ten counts. CDR3 in DNA: TGTGCCAGCAGAAGGGACAGGGGAGTGAACACTGAAGCTTTCTTT. Residues: CASRRDRGVNTEAFF. The chain employs TRBV2 and TRBJ1-1; 10 positions agree with TRBD1. Per the germline V gene, CDR1 is SNHLY and CDR2 is FYNNEI. The CDR3 spans 15 residues. Unmatched junction bases numbered 4, after V lost 6 bases and J lost 0 bases.

Many counts were recorded for this clonotype. This chain joins TRBV12-3 or TRBV12-4 and TRBJ2-2; tentative D call: TRBD1 (6 bases). V lost 8 bases to trimming and J lost 1 base, with 17 bases between them. This CDR3 spans 16 amino acids. CDR3 nucleotides: TGTGCCAGCCAAACAGGGCTAGCCGGGAACACCGGGGAGCTGTTTTTT. It yields the protein CASQTGLAGNTGELFF.

This clonotype was recorded a few times. The rearrangement uses TRBV6-2 or TRBV6-3 and TRBJ1-2; D is ambiguous. CDR3 size: 15 residues. Trimming cost V 4 bases and J 5 bases, with 17 bases left between them. Looked up from germline, CDR1 is MNHEY and CDR2 is SVGEGT. CDR3 coding DNA: TGTGCCAGCAGTTCCCGTACAGCGCGATTATATGGCTACACCTTC. Translated, it gives CASSSRTARLYGYTF.

This clonotype was detected ten times or more. V is TRBV18 and J is TRBJ2-7; the match to TRBD2 covers 11 bases. The CDR3 runs 15 residues. V trimming: 1 base; J trimming: 5 bases; junction bases outside the gene matches: 4. Germline V gives CDR1 KGHSH, CDR2 LQKENI. CDR3 residues: CASSPLAGGLHEQYF. The CDR3 DNA sequence: TGTGCCAGCTCACCACTAGCGGGAGGGCTCCACGAGCAGTACTTC. Combining the CDR3 with reference TRBV18 and TRBJ2-7 gives the whole variable domain NAGVMQNPRHLVRRRGQEARLRCSPMKGHSHVYWYRQLPEEGLKFMVYLQKENIIDESGMPKERFSAEFPKEGPSILRIQQVVRGDSAAYFCASSPLAGGLHEQYFGPGTRLTVT.

This clonotype was seen a handful of times. This chain links TRBV7-9 with TRBJ1-6; 8 bases line up with TRBD1. The germline V gene encodes CDR1 SEHNR and CDR2 FQNEAQ (reference sequence). There are 14 residues in the CDR3. V dropped 6 bases and J dropped 8; count of bases not matched to a gene: 6. The CDR3 bases are TGTGCCAGCAGAACGGGGGACAGGCATTCACCCCTCCACTTT. Its protein is CASRTGDRHSPLHF.

Ten or more counts support this clonotype. The rearrangement links TRBV20-1 to TRBJ1-5, with D tentatively TRBD1 (5 bases). CDR1 DFQATT and CDR2 SNEGSKA come from the germline V gene (reference sequence). V was trimmed by 3 bases and J by 6 bases, leaving 15 bases between them. The length of the CDR3 is 14 residues. The CDR3 loop is CSASLSGEGQPQHF. The CDR3 DNA reads TGCAGTGCTAGTCTTTCGGGGGAAGGTCAGCCCCAGCATTTT.

This clonotype came up a few times. The V and J genes are TRBV6-1 and TRBJ1-1, with a weak D call TRBD1 (5 bases). V lost 5 bases to trimming and J lost 1 base, with 14 bases between them. Germline CDR1 is MNHNS and CDR2 is SASEGT. The CDR3 has 15 residues. The CDR3 spells CASSSRDGRNTEAFF. The CDR3 nucleotides read TGTGCCAGCAGTTCCCGGGACGGGAGGAACACTGAAGCTTTCTTT.

The table lists this clonotype with many counts. The chain carries TRBV6-1 and TRBJ1-2; TRBD1 is a possible D gene (5 bases). CDR3 length: 13 amino acids. Germline-derived CDR1 and CDR2 are MNHNS and SASEGT. V shed 5 bases and J shed 6 bases, with 13 bases lying between them. The CDR3, as DNA: TGTGCCAGCAGTTTTCAGGGAAGGAATGGCTACACCTTC. As protein: CASSFQGRNGYTF.

The chain employs TRBV9 and TRBJ2-2; the D is unclear. Germline V CDR1 and CDR2: SGDLS, YYNGEE. Trimming stripped 2 bases from V and 4 bases from J, with 9 bases between. The CDR3 covers 14 residues. CDR3 region: CASSVSAITGELFF. The CDR3 DNA sequence: TGTGCCAGCAGCGTCTCAGCGATCACCGGGGAGCTGTTTTTT.

At least ten counts were recorded for this clonotype. The chain is built from TRBV5-1 and TRBJ2-3; D is possibly TRBD2 (6 bases). V shed 3 bases and J shed 5 bases, with 13 bases lying between them. The CDR3 is 14 residues long. Germline CDR1 is SGHRS and CDR2 is YFSETQ. CDR3 in DNA: TGCGCCAGCAGCTCAAGGGCCGGGGGAGATACGCAGTATTTT. This codes for CASSSRAGGDTQYF.

This clonotype occurred many times. This sequence joins TRBV7-8 and TRBJ2-7; no firm D call. Trimming stripped 5 bases from V and 4 bases from J, with 9 bases between. The CDR3 has 12 amino acids. CDR1 is SGHVS and CDR2 is FQNEAQ in the germline V gene. In nucleotides, the CDR3 is TGTGCCAGCAGCCAGCCCTCTTACGAGCAGTACTTC. It is translated as CASSQPSYEQYF. The whole variable domain, filled in from reference TRBV7-8 and TRBJ2-7, reads GAGVSQSPRYKVAKRGQDVALRCDPISGHVSLFWYQQALGQGPEFLTYFQNEAQLDKSGLPSDRFFAERPEGSVSTLKIQRTQQEDSAVYLCASSQPSYEQYFGPGTRLTVT.

This clonotype was observed at least ten times. The chain uses TRBV11-2 and TRBJ1-1; D call uncertain. Trimming left V 1 base short and J 6 bases short, with 9 bases between. The germline V gene encodes CDR1 SGHAT and CDR2 FQNNGV. This CDR3 is 13 amino acids long. CDR3 region: CASSLVAPPEAFF. CDR3 bases: TGTGCCAGCAGCTTAGTGGCCCCTCCTGAAGCTTTCTTT.